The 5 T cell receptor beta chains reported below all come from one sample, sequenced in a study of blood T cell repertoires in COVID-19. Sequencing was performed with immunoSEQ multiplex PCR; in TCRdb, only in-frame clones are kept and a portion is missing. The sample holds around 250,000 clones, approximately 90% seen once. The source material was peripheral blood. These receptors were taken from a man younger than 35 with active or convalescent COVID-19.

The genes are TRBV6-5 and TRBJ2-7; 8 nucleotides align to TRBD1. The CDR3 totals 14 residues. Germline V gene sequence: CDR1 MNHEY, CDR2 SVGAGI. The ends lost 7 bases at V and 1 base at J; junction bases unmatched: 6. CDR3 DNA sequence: TGTGCCAGCACTCCAGGACAGGGATCCTACGAGCAGTACTTC. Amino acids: CASTPGQGSYEQYF.

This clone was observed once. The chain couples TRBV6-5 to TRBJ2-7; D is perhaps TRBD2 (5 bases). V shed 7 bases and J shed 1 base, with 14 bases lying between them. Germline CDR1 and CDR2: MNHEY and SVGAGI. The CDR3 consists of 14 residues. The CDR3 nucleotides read TGTGCCAGCACCGAGGGATCGGGTTCCTACGAGCAGTACTTC. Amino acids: CASTEGSGSYEQYF.

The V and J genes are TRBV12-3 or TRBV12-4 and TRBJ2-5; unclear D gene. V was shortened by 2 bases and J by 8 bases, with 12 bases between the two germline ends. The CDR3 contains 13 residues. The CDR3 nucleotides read TGTGCCAGCAGTTTAACACACGCTTTTACCCAGTACTTC. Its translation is CASSLTHAFTQYF.

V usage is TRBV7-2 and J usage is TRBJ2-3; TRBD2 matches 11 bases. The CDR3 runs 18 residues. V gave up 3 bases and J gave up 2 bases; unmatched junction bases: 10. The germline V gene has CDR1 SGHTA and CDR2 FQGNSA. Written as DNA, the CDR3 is TGTGCCAGCAGCTTGATGGTAGCGGGAGGGCGGTCCACAGATACGCAGTATTTT. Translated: CASSLMVAGGRSTDTQYF.

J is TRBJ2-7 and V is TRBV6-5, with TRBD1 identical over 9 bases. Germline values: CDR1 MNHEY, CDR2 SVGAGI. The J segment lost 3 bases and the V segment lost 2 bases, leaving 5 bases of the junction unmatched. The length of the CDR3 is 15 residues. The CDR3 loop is CASSYRTGDHYEQYF. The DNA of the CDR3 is TGTGCCAGCAGTTACAGGACAGGGGATCACTACGAGCAGTACTTC.